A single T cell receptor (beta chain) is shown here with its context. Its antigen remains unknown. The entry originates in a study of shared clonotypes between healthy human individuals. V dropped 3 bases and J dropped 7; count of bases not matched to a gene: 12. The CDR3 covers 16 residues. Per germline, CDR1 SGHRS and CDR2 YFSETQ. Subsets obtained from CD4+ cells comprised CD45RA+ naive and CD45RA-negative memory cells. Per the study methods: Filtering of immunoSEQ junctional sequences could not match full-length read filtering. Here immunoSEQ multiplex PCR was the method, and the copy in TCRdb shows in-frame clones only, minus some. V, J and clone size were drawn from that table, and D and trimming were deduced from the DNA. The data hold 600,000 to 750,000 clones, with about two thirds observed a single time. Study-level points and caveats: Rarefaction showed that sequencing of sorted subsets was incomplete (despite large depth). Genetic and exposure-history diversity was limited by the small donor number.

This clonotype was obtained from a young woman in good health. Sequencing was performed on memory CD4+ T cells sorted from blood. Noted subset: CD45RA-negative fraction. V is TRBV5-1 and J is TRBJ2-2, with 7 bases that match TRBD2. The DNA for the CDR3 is TGCGCCAGCAGCTCGAGTACGGGGGGTAATAACGGGGAGCTGTTTTTT. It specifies CASSSSTGGNNGELFF.